These 8 T cell receptor beta chains share one sample of origin, sequenced in a study of blood T cell repertoires in COVID-19. This table comes from immunoSEQ multiplex PCR, and its TCRdb copy is limited to in-frame clones, with some not included. The sample has roughly 300,000 clones, approximately 90% seen once. Sequencing input: PBMCs or T cells enriched from blood (not recorded which). Receptor source: a woman in her forties with acute COVID-19.

The gene calls are TRBV9 and TRBJ2-1, with 8 nucleotides matching TRBD1. Germline trimming cut 5 bases from V and 4 bases from J; bases unmatched to any gene: 8. The CDR3 is made up of 15 amino acids. Germline-derived CDR1 and CDR2 are SGDLS and YYNGEE. The chain's CDR3 is CASSSGTGSYNEQFF. CDR3 sequence (DNA): TGTGCCAGCAGTTCCGGGACAGGATCGTACAATGAGCAGTTCTTC.

The chain uses TRBV6-6 and TRBJ1-4; a possible D gene is TRBD1 (5 bases). The germline V and J ends were trimmed by 5 bases and 5 bases, with 21 bases remaining between them. The CDR3 covers 17 residues. Germline CDR1 MNHNY, CDR2 SVGAGI (reference sequence). CDR3 DNA sequence: TGTGCCAGCAGTCCTAGACAGAGGGGTGGGGGGAATGAAAAACTGTTTTTT. Protein sequence: CASSPRQRGGGNEKLFF.

The chain has TRBV21-1 and TRBJ1-2. TRBV21-1 represents a pseudogene. The CDR3 runs to 17 residues. The CDR3, as DNA: TGTGCCAGCAGCAACTCGTCGAAAGGGAGGTCTAACTATGGCTACACCTTC. Translating it yields CASSNSSKGRSNYGYTF.

V usage is TRBV24-1 and J usage is TRBJ1-5, with D possibly being TRBD1 (5 bases). CDR1 and CDR2 (germline): KGHDR, SFDVKD. V lost 8 bases and J 4 bases, leaving 11 bases between the germline ends. This CDR3 has 13 amino acids. Here the CDR3 reads CATMVPGNQPQHF. As DNA, the CDR3 is TGTGCCACCATGGTTCCAGGGAATCAGCCCCAGCATTTT.

V usage is TRBV3-1 (or the pseudogene TRBV3-2) and J usage is TRBJ1-3; no clear D. V lost 4 bases, J lost 9 bases, and 7 bases lay in between. The CDR3 runs to 11 residues. Germline values: CDR1 LGHDT, CDR2 YNNKEL (reference sequence). The CDR3 protein is CASSPGGTIYF. CDR3 in DNA: TGTGCCAGCAGCCCCGGTGGCACCATATATTTT.

The CDR3 sequence: CASRQGNPPEAFF. DNA of the CDR3: TGTGCCAGCAGACAGGGGAACCCTCCTGAAGCTTTCTTT. The V and J genes are TRBV2 and TRBJ1-1, with 7 bases matching TRBD1. The CDR3 is 13 amino acids. Trimming removed 6 bases from V and 6 bases from J; junction bases left unmatched: 7. CDR1 and CDR2 from the germline V gene are SNHLY and FYNNEI.

This clone occurred once. The genes are TRBV28 and TRBJ1-2; a weak D match, TRBD1 (5 bases). CDR3 length equals 13 residues. Trimming stripped 5 bases from V and 4 bases from J, with 11 bases between. Germline V gene sequence: CDR1 MDHEN, CDR2 SYDVKM. The CDR3, as DNA: TGTGCCAGCAGTCTCAGGGTTACCTATGGCTACACCTTC. It codes for CASSLRVTYGYTF.

This clone was observed a single time. The V call is TRBV14, the J call TRBJ2-1; TRBD1 agrees at 8 bases. The CDR3 totals 16 residues. CDR1 and CDR2 (germline): SGHDN, FVKESK. The J segment lost 2 bases and the V segment lost 3 bases, leaving 6 bases of the junction unmatched. CDR3 sequence: CASSQEDREAYNEQFF. The CDR3 DNA follows: TGTGCCAGCAGCCAGGAGGACAGGGAGGCCTACAATGAGCAGTTCTTC.